Presented here are 28 T cell receptor beta chains from one specimen sequenced in a study of pediatric ulcerative colitis. Rectal tissue came from one to two pinch biopsies taken at colonoscopy. TCRdb keeps only in-frame clones here, not all; method: immunoSEQ multiplex PCR. The top ten clones hold around 7% of a sample with 16,000 or so clones, roughly 69% of them seen once. Input material: gut tissue. These receptors all come from a boy aged 10-17 years with moderate ulcerative colitis.

The V and J genes are TRBV7-9 and TRBJ2-1; 13 bases agree with TRBD2. Per the germline V gene, CDR1 is SEHNR and CDR2 is FQNEAQ (reference sequence). The CDR3 sequence is 14 residues long. V was clipped by 5 bases and J by 9 bases; unmatched bases: 4. The CDR3 spells CASSGLAGAPEQFF. CDR3 nucleotide sequence: TGTGCCAGCAGCGGACTAGCGGGAGCTCCTGAGCAGTTCTTC.

Worth noting for this clone: Other DNA sequences in the same sample also yield this CDR3. The rearrangement uses TRBV5-4 and TRBJ2-1; D is unclear. CDR1 is SGHNT and CDR2 is YYREEE in the germline V gene (reference sequence). V shed 0 bases and J shed 0 bases, with 7 bases lying between them. The CDR3 is made up of 15 amino acids. This CDR3 is CASSLEASSYNEQFF. CDR3 sequence (DNA): TGTGCCAGCAGCTTGGAGGCTAGCTCCTACAATGAGCAGTTCTTC. Combining the CDR3 with reference TRBV5-4 and TRBJ2-1 gives the whole variable domain ETGVTQSPTHLIKTRGQQVTLRCSSQSGHNTVSWYQQALGQGPQFIFQYYREEENGRGNFPPRFSGLQFPNYSSELNVNALELDDSALYLCASSLEASSYNEQFFGPGTRLTVL.

Only one count was recorded for this clone. The chain joins TRBV15 to TRBJ1-3; D not certain. Germline values: CDR1 LNHNV, CDR2 YYDKDF (reference sequence). Between the trimmed V and J ends, which lost 3 bases and 4 bases, there was a span of 13 bases. The CDR3 covers 15 residues. CDR3 loop: CATSRPVGGGNTIYF. The CDR3 coding sequence is TGTGCCACCAGCAGGCCCGTTGGCGGGGGAAACACCATATATTTT.

The chain links TRBV29-1 to TRBJ2-6, with a weak D call TRBD2 (5 bases). The CDR3 is made up of 15 amino acids. The germline V gene has CDR1 SQVTM and CDR2 ANQGSEA. The V gene lost 4 bases and the J gene lost 1 base, with 11 bases spanning the gap. The CDR3 here is CSVASRGSGANVLTF. The CDR3 DNA sequence: TGCAGCGTTGCCTCACGGGGATCTGGGGCCAACGTCCTGACTTTC. Full variable domain (outside the CDR3, taken from reference TRBV29-1 and TRBJ2-6): SAVISQKPSRDICQRGTSLTIQCQVDSQVTMMFWYRQQPGQSLTLIATANQGSEATYESGFVIDKFPISRPNLTFSTLTVSNMSPEDSSIYLCSVASRGSGANVLTFGAGSRLTVL.

The chain recombines TRBV4-1 with TRBJ1-1; no reliable D call. The ends were cut back, 4 bases at V and 1 base at J, with 13 bases in the middle. Germline CDR1 and CDR2: MGHRA and YSYEKL. The CDR3 is 15 residues long. The CDR3 sequence: CASSPQTGWNTEAFF. In DNA, the CDR3 is TGCGCCAGCAGCCCCCAAACCGGGTGGAACACTGAAGCTTTCTTT.

The CDR3 protein is CATVGPNYGYTF. CDR3 coding DNA: TGTGCCACCGTAGGGCCTAACTATGGCTACACCTTC. The chain uses TRBV25-1 and TRBJ1-2; unclear D gene. The ends were cut back, 10 bases at V and 0 bases at J, with 9 bases in the middle. This CDR3 region has 12 residues. The germline V gene has CDR1 MGHDK and CDR2 SYGVNS.

The chain joins TRBV11-3 to TRBJ2-3; D is uncertain. This CDR3 spans 13 amino acids. Trimming removed 5 bases at V and 8 bases at J, with 14 bases between. The germline gives CDR1 SGHNT, CDR2 YENEEA. The CDR3 DNA reads TGTGCCAGCAGCCCCTCCCCTTGGGGTACGCAGTATTTT. This codes for CASSPSPWGTQYF.

This clone was found once. The DNA for the CDR3 is TGTGCCAGCAGTGAAGCCGTCGTGGGGCCAGGGGGAGGTAATCAGCCCCAGCATTTT. Its translation is CASSEAVVGPGGGNQPQHF. The chain couples TRBV6-1 to TRBJ1-5, with 7 bases fitting TRBD1. With 0 bases clipped from V and 4 bases from J, the junction kept 15 bases outside the gene matches. This CDR3 is built from 19 residues. Looked up from germline, CDR1 is MNHNS and CDR2 is SASEGT.

The V call is TRBV5-1, the J call TRBJ2-5; weak D call: TRBD2 (6 bases). Deletions cut 8 bases from V and 2 bases from J, with 16 bases between. The length of the CDR3 is 14 residues. Germline V gene data show CDR1 as SGHRS and CDR2 as YFSETQ. CDR3 in DNA: TGCGCCAGTGCTGGAGGGCAGGCGCAAGAGACCCAGTACTTC. It encodes CASAGGQAQETQYF.

The rearrangement joins TRBV5-1 to TRBJ1-1, with TRBD1 as a possible D gene (5 bases). The CDR3 is made up of 14 amino acids. CDR1 and CDR2 from the germline V gene are SGHRS and YFSETQ. With 9 bases removed from V and 2 bases from J, the gap between germline ends came to 17 bases. The CDR3 here is CATRPWQGNTEAFF. The CDR3 DNA follows: TGCGCCACCCGACCTTGGCAGGGAAACACTGAAGCTTTCTTT.

The chain employs TRBV7-2 and TRBJ1-1, with a weak D call TRBD1 (6 bases). Trimming left V 4 bases short and J 7 bases short, with 16 bases between. This CDR3 spans 14 amino acids. Germline assignment: CDR1 SGHTA and CDR2 FQGNSA. This CDR3 is CASSSYRERNEAFF. CDR3 bases: TGTGCCAGCAGCTCCTACAGGGAGAGAAATGAAGCTTTCTTT.

The genes are TRBV15 and TRBJ2-5; 7 nucleotides agree with TRBD1. The V gene's germline CDR1 is LNHNV and CDR2 YYDKDF (reference sequence). The CDR3 sequence is 14 residues long. Trimming took 8 bases from V and 3 from J; bases not matched to a gene: 9. The CDR3 DNA reads TGTGCCACCGGGGAACAGGGGTGGGAAGAGACCCAGTACTTC. It is translated as CATGEQGWEETQYF.

The genes are TRBV11-3 and TRBJ2-7; D is uncertain. The germline V and J ends were trimmed by 0 bases and 0 bases, with 18 bases remaining between them. Germline V CDR1 and CDR2: SGHNT, YENEEA. The CDR3 extends over 18 amino acids. The CDR3 region has the DNA TGTGCCAGCAGCTTAGACGTAATGACCGCCTCAAGCTCCTACGAGCAGTACTTC. Translation: CASSLDVMTASSSYEQYF.

This clone was counted once. J is TRBJ1-2 and V is TRBV5-5; TRBD1 matches at 9 bases. The length of the CDR3 is 19 residues. Germline CDR1 is SGHKS and CDR2 is YYEKEE (reference sequence). V was pared by 0 bases and J by 0 bases, with 12 bases of the junction left unmatched. The CDR3 sequence: CASSLAPGTGSGANYGYTF. The CDR3 nucleotides are TGTGCCAGCAGCTTGGCTCCCGGGACAGGGTCTGGAGCTAACTATGGCTACACCTTC.

The chain is built from TRBV30 and TRBJ2-2, with D maybe TRBD1 (6 bases). Trimming took off 3 bases at V and 5 bases at J, with 16 bases between the two ends. Per germline, CDR1 GTSNPN and CDR2 SVGIG (reference sequence). This CDR3 is 15 amino acids long. The CDR3 sequence: CAWRERDRLTGELFF. The CDR3 region has the DNA TGTGCCTGGAGGGAAAGAGACAGGTTGACCGGGGAGCTGTTTTTT.

The chain combines TRBV5-6 with TRBJ2-3; perhaps TRBD1 as D (6 bases). V gave up 4 bases and J gave up 2 bases, with 14 bases separating them. The CDR3 is 15 amino acids. Germline-derived CDR1 and CDR2 are SGHDT and YYEEEE. CDR3 residues: CASSLGQLVTDTQYF. CDR3 DNA sequence: TGTGCCAGCAGCCTGGGACAATTGGTCACAGATACGCAGTATTTT.

The rearrangement links TRBV5-6 to TRBJ1-6; no clear D gene. The CDR3 extends over 16 amino acids. The germline gives CDR1 SGHDT, CDR2 YYEEEE. V dropped 4 bases and J dropped 2 bases, with 13 bases sitting between them. CDR3 DNA sequence: TGTGCCAGCAGCGCCGGTCCTAGGGCCTATAATTCACCCCTCCACTTT. This translates into CASSAGPRAYNSPLHF.

This clone has a single count. The CDR3 DNA reads as TGTGCCAGCAACCGATTGCGGACCTACGAGCAGTACTTC. This gives the protein CASNRLRTYEQYF. The chain carries TRBV5-8 and TRBJ2-7; D is ambiguous. The V end was cut by 6 bases, the J end by 2 bases, with 12 bases between. Germline V lookup: CDR1 SGHTS, CDR2 YDEGEE. This CDR3 has 13 residues.

V usage is TRBV5-4 and J usage is TRBJ2-7; D is ambiguous. V gave up 4 bases and J gave up 1 base, with 12 bases separating them. The V gene's germline CDR1 is SGHNT and CDR2 YYREEE (reference sequence). The length of the CDR3 is 14 residues. Here the CDR3 reads CASSALHRSYEQYF. Written as DNA, the CDR3 is TGTGCCAGCAGCGCCCTTCATAGATCCTACGAGCAGTACTTC. The full variable domain, in which reference TRBV5-4 and TRBJ2-7 provide the parts outside the CDR3, is ETGVTQSPTHLIKTRGQQVTLRCSSQSGHNTVSWYQQALGQGPQFIFQYYREEENGRGNFPPRFSGLQFPNYSSELNVNALELDDSALYLCASSALHRSYEQYFGPGTRLTVT.

The chain recombines TRBV11-2 with TRBJ2-1, with a weak D call TRBD1 (5 bases). The germline V and J ends were trimmed by 5 bases and 0 bases, with 14 bases remaining between them. Germline values: CDR1 SGHAT, CDR2 FQNNGV. CDR3 size: 16 residues. The CDR3 loop is CASSPLQASSYNEQFF. CDR3 coding DNA: TGTGCCAGCAGCCCTCTACAGGCTAGCTCCTACAATGAGCAGTTCTTC. Based on the CDR3 plus reference TRBV11-2 and TRBJ2-1, the full variable domain is EAGVAQSPRYKIIEKRQSVAFWCNPISGHATLYWYQQILGQGPKLLIQFQNNGVVDDSQLPKDRFSAERLKGVDSTLKIQPAKLEDSAVYLCASSPLQASSYNEQFFGPGTRLTVL.

The genes are TRBV4-1 and TRBJ1-1, with TRBD1 as a possible D gene (6 bases). This CDR3 region has 15 residues. V shed 2 bases and J shed 5 bases, with 15 bases lying between them. Germline V CDR1 and CDR2: MGHRA, YSYEKL. The CDR3, as DNA: TGCGCCAGCAGCCAACTCCGGGGGGGCAGGACTGAAGCTTTCTTT. As protein: CASSQLRGGRTEAFF.

The CDR3 loop reads CASSLGGHPTNYGYTF. In DNA form, the CDR3 reads TGTGCCAGTAGCCTAGGGGGACACCCTACTAACTATGGCTACACCTTC. The V call is TRBV19, the J call TRBJ1-2, with D tentatively TRBD1 (6 bases). Trimming shortened V by 6 bases and J by 0 bases, and 17 bases separated the two germline ends. This CDR3 has 16 amino acids. Germline V lookup: CDR1 LNHDA, CDR2 SQIVND (reference sequence).

The J gene is TRBJ1-3, the V gene TRBV5-6; no clear D gene. V gave up 0 bases and J gave up 0 bases, with 13 bases separating them. Germline lookup yields CDR1 SGHDT and CDR2 YYEEEE. The CDR3 is 17 residues long. This chain's CDR3 is CASSLGAVKFSGNTIYF. The DNA for the CDR3 is TGTGCCAGCAGCTTGGGCGCGGTAAAGTTCTCTGGAAACACCATATATTTT.

The chain joins TRBV13 to TRBJ2-5, with 11 bases that match TRBD1. The V and J ends lost 4 bases and 5 bases, in that order; junction bases with no gene match: 9. Germline assignment: CDR1 PRHDT and CDR2 FYEKMQ (reference sequence). The length of the CDR3 is 16 residues. CDR3 sequence: CASSYGQGAAGETQYF. CDR3 nucleotide sequence: TGTGCCAGCAGCTATGGACAGGGGGCTGCCGGGGAGACCCAGTACTTC.

This chain joins TRBV6-5 and TRBJ1-5; the D is unclear. V lost 3 bases and J 4 bases, leaving 7 bases between the germline ends. The CDR3 is 13 residues long. CDR1 and CDR2 (germline): MNHEY, SVGAGI. The CDR3 DNA sequence: TGTGCCAGCAGTTATTCGGTAAATCAGCCCCAGCATTTT. This gives the protein CASSYSVNQPQHF.

This chain uses TRBV6-5 with TRBJ1-1; D unresolved. V shed 0 bases and J shed 0 bases, with 8 bases lying between them. Germline V CDR1 and CDR2: MNHEY, SVGAGI. The CDR3 has 15 residues. CDR3 sequence (DNA): TGTGCCAGCAGTTACTCGAACATCCTGAACACTGAAGCTTTCTTT. Amino acid sequence: CASSYSNILNTEAFF.

The chain links TRBV6-1 to TRBJ1-1; D not resolved. Germline CDR1 reads MNHNS; CDR2 reads SASEGT. The CDR3 has 15 amino acids. The V and J ends lost 2 bases and 6 bases respectively, with 16 bases between them. CDR3 loop: CASSENRRGNAEAFF. CDR3 coding DNA: TGTGCCAGCAGTGAAAACAGACGTGGTAACGCTGAAGCTTTCTTT.

The gene calls are TRBV15 and TRBJ2-4; the D is unclear. The germline V gene has CDR1 LNHNV and CDR2 YYDKDF (reference sequence). V was trimmed by 3 bases and J by 0 bases, leaving 9 bases between them. The CDR3 is 15 residues long. The CDR3 loop is CATSSQELAKNIQYF. CDR3 nucleotide sequence: TGTGCCACCAGCAGCCAGGAACTAGCCAAAAACATTCAGTACTTC.